Below are 22 T cell receptor beta chains sequenced from a single sample in a study of blood T cells in healthy people across ages. Next came a second PCR, run for about 6 to 11 cycles, which used a sample-barcoded 5' primer along with a J-beta primer mix. TCRdb re-derived calls from the 5' RACE reads in MiXCR, one entry per CDR3 protein. The table shows about 670,000 distinct CDR3 sequences, with less than 45% occurring only once. Sequenced material: blood. The receptor source for this set is a man aged 80 or over in good health.

This clonotype was seen a handful of times. The CDR3 sequence: CATRTSGISHTQYF. In DNA, the CDR3 is TGTGCCACCAGGACTAGCGGGATTTCACATACGCAGTATTTT. This sequence joins TRBV2 and TRBJ2-3, with 12 bases lining up with TRBD2. The CDR3 spans 14 residues. The V segment lost 10 bases and the J segment 7 bases; nucleotides outside the gene matches: 9. CDR1 SNHLY and CDR2 FYNNEI come from the germline V gene.

This clonotype was counted ten times or more. CDR3 sequence: CASSLGISERQETQYF. The CDR3 DNA reads TGTGCCAGCAGTTTGGGGATTAGCGAACGGCAAGAGACCCAGTACTTC. The chain has TRBV27 and TRBJ2-5, with D tentatively TRBD2 (5 bases). Germline assignment: CDR1 MNHEY and CDR2 SMNVEV (reference sequence). The CDR3 spans 16 residues. Between the trimmed V and J ends, which lost 3 bases and 2 bases, there was a span of 16 bases.

This clonotype has at least ten counts. This rearrangement joins TRBV29-1 to TRBJ2-5, with 7 positions matching TRBD2. Germline values: CDR1 SQVTM, CDR2 ANQGSEA. V shed 4 bases and J 5 bases; nucleotides not matched to a gene: 7. The CDR3 totals 13 residues. The CDR3 DNA reads TGCAGCGTTGTTTTCGGGAGGTTGGAGACCCAGTACTTC. Amino acid sequence: CSVVFGRLETQYF.

V gene TRBV20-1 combines with J gene TRBJ2-1, with D possibly matching TRBD2 (6 bases). With 4 bases removed from V and 3 bases from J, the gap between germline ends came to 28 bases. The CDR3 is made up of 19 amino acids. Germline V gene sequence: CDR1 DFQATT, CDR2 SNEGSKA (reference sequence). The CDR3 loop reads CSAKRTAGRPSPSYNEQFF. Written as DNA, the CDR3 is TGCAGTGCTAAAAGGACGGCGGGAAGACCTAGTCCGAGCTACAATGAGCAGTTCTTC.

As regards this clonotype: A much larger clone differs by one base, so this may be a read error. The chain joins TRBV28 to TRBJ2-5; D is possibly TRBD1 (5 bases). Deletions cut 6 bases from V and 4 bases from J, with 12 bases between. CDR1 and CDR2 from the germline V gene are MDHEN and SYDVKM. The CDR3 runs 13 residues. In DNA, the CDR3 is TGTGCCAGCAGCCGCAGGGCGCGAGAGACCCAGTACTTC. This encodes CASSRRARETQYF.

A few counts support this clonotype. A read error is possible here, since a much larger clone lies one base away. The rearrangement uses TRBV20-1 and TRBJ2-3; D gene uncertain. The V end lost 3 bases, the J end lost 4 bases, and 11 bases lay between the germline ends. The CDR3 runs to 13 residues. CDR1 is DFQATT, CDR2 SNEGSKA, per germline (reference sequence). Here the CDR3 reads CSARAPGSDTQYF. The CDR3 DNA reads as TGCAGTGCTAGGGCTCCCGGTTCAGATACGCAGTATTTT.

CDR3 sequence reads: CASSLAAHTEAFF. The CDR3 coding sequence is TGTGCCAGCAGTTTGGCGGCCCACACTGAAGCTTTCTTT. The rearrangement uses TRBV27 and TRBJ1-1, with D unresolved. Germline V CDR1 and CDR2: MNHEY, SMNVEV (reference sequence). V lost 3 bases and J lost 3, with 8 bases in between. The CDR3 covers 13 residues.

CDR3 DNA sequence: TGTGCCAGCGGACCGGACGCCCACAATGAGCAGTACTTC. Its translation is CASGPDAHNEQYF. The chain joins TRBV7-2 to TRBJ2-5; D unresolved. This CDR3 spans 13 amino acids. V was shortened by 8 bases and J by 11 bases, with 21 bases between the two germline ends. Germline V lookup: CDR1 SGHTA, CDR2 FQGNSA.

This clonotype was seen a single time. The genes are TRBV7-2 and TRBJ1-2; D possibly corresponds to TRBD1 (5 bases). The ends were cut back, 5 bases at V and 3 bases at J, with 13 bases in the middle. The germline gives CDR1 SGHTA, CDR2 FQGNSA. This CDR3 has 14 residues. The CDR3, as DNA: TGTGCCAGCAGCCCCACCGGGACCTACTATGGCTACACCTTC. Amino acid sequence: CASSPTGTYYGYTF.

This clonotype was counted between two and nine times. This chain joins TRBV27 and TRBJ2-3; 8 nucleotides agree with TRBD2. CDR1 MNHEY and CDR2 SMNVEV come from the germline V gene (reference sequence). The V gene end was trimmed by 2 bases and the J gene end by 4 bases; junction bases not matched to a gene: 8. CDR3 length equals 16 residues. CDR3 protein: CASSLRRLASPDTQYF. For the CDR3, the DNA is TGTGCCAGCAGTTTAAGGAGACTAGCGAGCCCAGATACGCAGTATTTT.

The chain has TRBV6-2 or TRBV6-3 and TRBJ2-1; 10 bases are a match to TRBD2. Germline CDR1 is MNHEY and CDR2 is SVGEGT. V shed 7 bases, J shed 8 bases, and the junction held 11 bases outside the gene matches. The CDR3 covers 15 residues. Written as DNA, the CDR3 is TGTGCCAGCAAAGGCCATACTAGCGGGAACTATGAGCAGTTCTTC. Protein: CASKGHTSGNYEQFF.

This chain joins TRBV11-3 and TRBJ2-2, with D possibly TRBD2 on 6 matching bases. V lost 2 bases to trimming and J lost 5 bases, with 12 bases between them. This CDR3 region has 15 residues. Germline V gene lookup returns CDR1 SGHNT and CDR2 YENEEA. CDR3: CASSLLAEGTGELFF. The CDR3 DNA is TGTGCCAGCAGCTTATTAGCGGAGGGGACCGGGGAGCTGTTTTTT.

The rearrangement uses TRBV5-1 and TRBJ2-5; TRBD1 aligns across 7 bases. The CDR3 spans 15 residues. CDR1 SGHRS and CDR2 YFSETQ come from the germline V gene. The V segment lost 4 bases and the J segment 2 bases; nucleotides outside the gene matches: 8. The DNA of the CDR3 is TGCGCCAGCAGCCCAGCTCCGGGACAGCAAGAGACCCAGTACTTC. It codes for CASSPAPGQQETQYF.

The sample holds many counts of this clonotype. The J gene is TRBJ2-3, the V gene TRBV29-1, with TRBD2 matching over 15 bases. The CDR3 totals 18 residues. Germline CDR1 is SQVTM and CDR2 is ANQGSEA. The ends lost 6 bases at V and 6 bases at J; junction bases unmatched: 16. CDR3 nucleotide sequence: TGCAGCGTCGCGGGACTAGCGGGAGGTGGGGCCCTTATGGATACGCAGTATTTT. Translating it yields CSVAGLAGGGALMDTQYF.

A note on this clonotype: A much larger clone lies a single base off, so this may be a read error. For the CDR3, the DNA is TGTGCCAGCAGCCAAGTTAACACAGATGCGCAGTATTTT. Translated: CASSQVNTDAQYF. The V call is TRBV14, the J call TRBJ2-3, with D unclear. CDR1 is SGHDN, CDR2 FVKESK, per germline. There are 13 residues in the CDR3.

This clonotype was seen more than once but under ten times. The chain is built from TRBV9 and TRBJ2-7; 9 bases map to TRBD2. Per the germline V gene, CDR1 is SGDLS and CDR2 is YYNGEE. V gave up 0 bases and J gave up 3 bases; unmatched junction bases: 7. The CDR3 consists of 16 residues. CDR3 nucleotides: TGTGCCAGCAGCGTAGGGGGGTCTAGCGGGATCTACGAGCAGTACTTC. Translation gives CASSVGGSSGIYEQYF.

The chain links TRBV7-9 to TRBJ2-7; 9 bases agree with TRBD2. V shed 2 bases, J shed 4 bases, and the junction held 12 bases outside the gene matches. Germline V gene data show CDR1 as SEHNR and CDR2 as FQNEAQ (reference sequence). The CDR3 covers 17 residues. In nucleotides, the CDR3 is TGTGCCAGCAGCTTAATCGGGTCGACTAGCGGTGGGTACGAGCAGTACTTC. It yields the protein CASSLIGSTSGGYEQYF.

This clonotype was counted a single time. The V call is TRBV6-5, the J call TRBJ1-3; D unresolved. The CDR3 runs 15 residues. V was shortened by 2 bases and J by 2 bases, with 10 bases between the two germline ends. CDR1 and CDR2 (germline): MNHEY, SVGAGI. CDR3 nucleotide sequence: TGTGCCAGCAGTTACCGGCGGCCTCCTGGAAACACCATATATTTT. It yields the protein CASSYRRPPGNTIYF.

Concerning this clonotype itself: A much larger clone lies a single base off, so this may be a read error. This rearrangement joins TRBV28 to TRBJ2-7, with D possibly TRBD2 on 6 matching bases. Per the germline V gene, CDR1 is MDHEN and CDR2 is SYDVKM. V gave up 5 bases and J gave up 7 bases, with 21 bases separating them. The CDR3 runs 15 residues. The CDR3 region has the DNA TGTGCCAGCAGTGTTTCGGGAGTACAGTCGAATGAGCAGTACTTC. Its protein is CASSVSGVQSNEQYF.

V usage is TRBV2 and J usage is TRBJ1-1; no clear D. The germline CDR1 and CDR2 sequences are SNHLY and FYNNEI. This CDR3 is 11 amino acids long. V was shortened by 6 bases and J by 10 bases, with 12 bases between the two germline ends. The CDR3 nucleotides read TGTGCCAGCAGATCAGGCGGCGGAGCTTTCTTT. Protein product: CASRSGGGAFF.

A few counts support this clonotype. The chain links TRBV18 to TRBJ2-5; D is ambiguous. The germline V gene encodes CDR1 KGHSH and CDR2 LQKENI. V was shortened by 2 bases and J by 0 bases, with 7 bases between the two germline ends. The CDR3 sequence is 14 residues long. The CDR3 DNA sequence: TGTGCCAGCTCACCAAACAGCTACCAAGAGACCCAGTACTTC. Residues: CASSPNSYQETQYF.

This clonotype was counted between two and nine times. This chain uses TRBV12-5 with TRBJ2-6, with 7 bases identical to TRBD1. The V gene end was trimmed by 6 bases and the J gene end by 3 bases; junction bases not matched to a gene: 17. The CDR3 extends over 19 amino acids. Germline V lookup: CDR1 LGHNT, CDR2 FRNRAP. The CDR3 is CASGPLPGTASIGANVLTF. CDR3 nucleotide sequence: TGTGCTAGTGGCCCACTACCTGGGACAGCGTCGATTGGGGCCAACGTCCTGACTTTC.